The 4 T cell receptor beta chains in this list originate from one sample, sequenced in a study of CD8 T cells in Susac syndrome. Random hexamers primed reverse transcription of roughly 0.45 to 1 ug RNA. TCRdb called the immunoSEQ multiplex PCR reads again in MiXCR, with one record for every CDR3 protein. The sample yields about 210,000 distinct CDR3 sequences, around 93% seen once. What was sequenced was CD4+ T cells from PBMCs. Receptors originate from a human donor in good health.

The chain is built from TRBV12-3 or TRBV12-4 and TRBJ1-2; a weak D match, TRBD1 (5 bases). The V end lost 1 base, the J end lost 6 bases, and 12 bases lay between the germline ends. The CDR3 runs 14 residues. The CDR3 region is CASSLEQGGDGYTF. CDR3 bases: TGTGCCAGCAGTTTAGAGCAGGGAGGGGATGGCTACACCTTC.

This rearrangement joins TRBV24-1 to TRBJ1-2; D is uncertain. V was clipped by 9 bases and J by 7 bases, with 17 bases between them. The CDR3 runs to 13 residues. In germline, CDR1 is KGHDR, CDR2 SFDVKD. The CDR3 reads CATRGVGSSGYTF. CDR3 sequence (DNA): TGTGCCACCCGCGGGGTAGGCAGTAGTGGCTACACCTTC.

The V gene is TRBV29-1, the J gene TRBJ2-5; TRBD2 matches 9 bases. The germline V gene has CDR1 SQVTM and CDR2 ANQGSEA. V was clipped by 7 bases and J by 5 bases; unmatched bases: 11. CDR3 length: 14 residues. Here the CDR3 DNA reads TGCAGCGCCACCCAGGTGGCGGGGGGGGAGACCCAGTACTTC. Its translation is CSATQVAGGETQYF.

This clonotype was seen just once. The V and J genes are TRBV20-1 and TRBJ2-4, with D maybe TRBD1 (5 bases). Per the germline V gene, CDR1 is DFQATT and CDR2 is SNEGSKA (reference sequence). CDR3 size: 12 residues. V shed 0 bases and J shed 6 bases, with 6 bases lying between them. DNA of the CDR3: TGCAGTGCTAGAGAGCAGGGAAACATTCAGTACTTC. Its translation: CSAREQGNIQYF.